Listed below are T cell receptor beta chains from one sample, sequenced in a study of PD-L1 blockade in urothelial cancer. TCRdb's table, derived via immunoSEQ multiplex PCR, lists solely in-frame clones and lacks some. The data hold fewer than 25,000 clones, with about 85% observed a single time. The sample consisted of PBMCs, taken around atezolizumab (anti-PD-L1) treatment. Receptors were obtained from a man aged 50 to 59 with urothelial cancer. CDR3s include the opening cysteine and the closing phenylalanine or tryptophan. D genes are given only for firm matches. Part of the rows lack a size; the others show once, few, many or a class for expanded clones.

J,D,V,size,CDR3,DNA
TRBJ2-1,.,TRBV7-8,.,CASTEGQGLSSYNEQFF,TGTGCCAGCACCGAAGGTCAGGGGTTGAGCTCCTACAATGAGCAGTTCTTC
TRBJ2-5,TRBD2,TRBV7-7,.,CASSKAGTRQETQYF,TGTGCTAGCAGCAAAGCCGGGACTAGACAAGAGACCCAGTACTTC
TRBJ1-1,.,TRBV2,.,CASSGHNTEAFF,TGTGCCAGCAGTGGACATAACACTGAAGCTTTCTTT
TRBJ2-1,.,TRBV6-6,.,CASSSYRDEQFF,TGTGCCAGCAGTTCATATAGAGATGAGCAGTTCTTC
TRBJ2-3,.,TRBV2,.,CASTFSGTSDTQYF,TGTGCCAGCACCTTTTCGGGTACGTCAGATACGCAGTATTTT
TRBJ1-4,TRBD1,TRBV2,.,CASSSKRTGGGEKLFF,TGTGCCAGCAGTTCTAAGAGGACAGGGGGTGGTGAAAAACTGTTTTTT
TRBJ2-1,.,TRBV4-1,few,CASSPAASSEQFF,TGCGCCAGCAGCCCAGCAGCCTCTAGTGAGCAGTTCTTC
TRBJ1-2,.,TRBV7-2,few,CASSPEAYGYTF,TGTGCCAGCAGCCCAGAGGCATATGGCTACACCTTC
TRBJ1-2,.,TRBV7-8,few,CASSLGRGAGPNYGYTF,TGTGCCAGCAGCTTAGGTCGGGGGGCAGGCCCCAACTATGGCTACACCTTC
TRBJ1-5,.,TRBV18,few,CASSIVESNQPQHF,TGTGCCTCCTCCATTGTGGAGAGCAATCAGCCCCAGCATTTT
TRBJ2-5,TRBD2,TRBV19,.,CASSILAGVGETQYF,TGTGCCAGTAGTATATTAGCGGGAGTGGGGGAGACCCAGTACTTC
TRBJ1-1,TRBD1,TRBV5-1,.,CASSLDGQGYTEAFF,TGCGCCAGCAGCTTGGACGGACAGGGGTACACTGAAGCTTTCTTT
TRBJ2-5,TRBD1,TRBV28,.,CASSLDRAQETQYF,TGTGCCAGCAGTCTGGACAGGGCCCAAGAGACCCAGTACTTC
TRBJ2-4,.,TRBV5-6,.,CASSLVQQGKNIQYF,TGTGCCAGCAGCTTGGTGCAGCAGGGAAAAAACATTCAGTACTTC
TRBJ2-6,.,TRBV5-5,.,CASRGEGPLSGANVLTF,TGTGCCAGCAGGGGAGAAGGTCCGCTTTCTGGGGCCAACGTCCTGACTTTC
TRBJ2-2,TRBD2,TRBV9,.,CASSPGGRGTGELFF,TGTGCCAGCAGCCCTGGAGGGCGGGGGACCGGGGAGCTGTTTTTT
TRBJ1-3,.,TRBV10-3,.,CAISESGGRSGNTIYF,TGTGCCATCAGTGAGTCGGGGGGAAGGTCTGGAAACACCATATATTTT
TRBJ2-3,.,TRBV13,.,CASSLMTRGSGSTDTQYF,TGTGCCAGCAGCTTAATGACTAGGGGTTCGGGTAGCACAGATACGCAGTATTTT
TRBJ1-2,TRBD1,TRBV5-4,.,CASSLNTGGMSGYTF,TGTGCCAGCAGTCTTAATACAGGGGGGATGAGCGGCTACACCTTC
TRBJ2-1,.,TRBV7-9,.,CASSLRWEEQFF,TGTGCCAGCAGCTTGAGGTGGGAGGAGCAGTTCTTC
TRBJ1-1,.,TRBV28,.,CASSTANTEAFF,TGTGCCAGCAGTACTGCGAACACTGAAGCTTTCTTT
TRBJ2-3,.,TRBV7-3,once,CASSLVGPDTQYF,TGTGCCAGCAGCTTAGTTGGGCCAGATACGCAGTATTTT
TRBJ2-7,.,TRBV27,.,CASHRSGTNHYEQYF,TGTGCCAGCCATAGAAGCGGGACAAACCACTACGAGCAGTACTTC
TRBJ2-7,TRBD2,TRBV29-1,.,CSVVGTSGNHEQYF,TGCAGCGTTGTTGGGACTAGCGGGAATCACGAGCAGTACTTC
TRBJ2-2,TRBD2,TRBV27,few,CASSIGRANTGELFF,TGTGCCAGCTCGATCGGGAGGGCGAACACCGGGGAGCTGTTTTTT
TRBJ2-3,.,TRBV4-2,.,CASSQDGLFNTDTQYF,TGTGCCAGCAGCCAAGATGGACTCTTTAACACAGATACGCAGTATTTT
TRBJ2-3,TRBD2,TRBV28,.,CASTSGGGHTDTQYF,TGTGCCAGCACCTCGGGAGGAGGGCACACAGATACGCAGTATTTT
TRBJ2-3,.,TRBV18,once,CASSPPPGTGTQYF,TGTGCCAGCTCACCACCGCCCGGCACCGGGACGCAGTATTTT
TRBJ2-3,.,TRBV5-1,few,CASSLGAIGTDTQYF,TGCGCCAGCAGCCTGGGGGCCATCGGCACAGATACGCAGTATTTT
TRBJ2-2,.,TRBV7-9,.,CASRPGLANTGELFF,TGTGCCAGCAGACCGGGACTCGCGAACACCGGGGAGCTGTTTTTT
TRBJ2-1,TRBD2,TRBV7-9,.,CASSFANLAGATGEQFF,TGTGCCAGCAGCTTTGCGAACCTAGCGGGGGCCACAGGTGAGCAGTTCTTC
TRBJ2-3,.,TRBV5-1,.,CASSLTGSTDTQYF,TGCGCCAGCAGCTTGACAGGGAGCACAGATACGCAGTATTTT
TRBJ1-5,.,TRBV10-3,.,CAISYSNNQPQHF,TGTGCCATCAGTTACAGCAACAATCAGCCCCAGCATTTT
TRBJ1-5,TRBD1,TRBV4-1,.,CASSPSKLGGDPHF,TGCGCCAGCAGCCCTTCTAAGCTAGGGGGCGACCCTCATTTT
TRBJ2-7,TRBD1,TRBV5-1,.,CASSLGGQGIHEQYF,TGCGCCAGCAGCTTGGGGGGACAGGGAATCCACGAGCAGTACTTC
TRBJ2-1,TRBD1,TRBV11-3,.,CASSENRGSYNEQFF,TGTGCCAGCAGCGAAAACAGGGGTTCCTACAATGAGCAGTTCTTC
TRBJ1-1,.,TRBV19,once,CASSSGVAPEAFF,TGTGCCAGTAGTTCCGGGGTTGCCCCTGAAGCTTTCTTT
TRBJ2-5,TRBD2,TRBV19,.,CASSSGTSGTQYF,TGTGCCAGTAGTTCTGGGACTAGTGGGACCCAGTACTTC
TRBJ1-3,.,TRBV2,.,CASSGGVGWISGNTIYF,TGTGCCAGCAGTGGGGGGGTGGGGTGGATATCTGGAAACACCATATATTTT
TRBJ2-1,TRBD2,TRBV5-1,medium-sized,CASSLGTSGYIDEQFF,TGCGCCAGCAGCTTGGGGACTAGCGGCTATATTGATGAGCAGTTCTTC
TRBJ1-2,.,TRBV28,.,CASTTPRNYGYTF,TGTGCCAGCACCACCCCGCGGAACTATGGCTACACCTTC
TRBJ2-6,.,TRBV7-3,.,CASSANRAGANVLTF,TGTGCCAGCAGCGCCAACAGGGCTGGGGCCAACGTCCTGACTTTC
TRBJ1-5,TRBD1,TRBV5-8,.,CASSLQGQINQPQHF,TGTGCCAGCAGCCTACAGGGACAGATCAATCAGCCCCAGCATTTT